This T cell receptor beta chain was retrieved from a study of shared clonotypes between healthy human individuals. TCRdb's copy holds only in-frame clones and misses some; the assay was immunoSEQ multiplex PCR. This table holds some 2,400,000 clones, 95% found once. Material for sequencing was naive CD4+ T cells sorted from blood. Subset: CD45RA+ positively selected. The clonotype originates from a man aged 18 to 30 in good health.

CDR3 loop: CASSLDSRQGHSYEQYF. DNA for the CDR3: TGTGCCAGCAGCTTAGATTCCCGTCAGGGACACTCCTACGAGCAGTACTTC. The gene calls are TRBV11-2 and TRBJ2-7, with D possibly matching TRBD1 (6 bases). Germline CDR1 and CDR2: SGHAT and FQNNGV. The V end was cut by 0 bases, the J end by 0 bases, with 15 bases between. The CDR3 loop spans 17 amino acids.